This TCR beta chain was identified during a study of blood T cell repertoires in COVID-19. Across the whole study: Sample material is recorded as cDNA or gDNA derived from T cells, B-cell-depleted T cells, or PBMCs.

Sequenced by immunoSEQ multiplex PCR; TCRdb stores in-frame clones only, minus some. The table records about 230,000 clones, about 80% of them present only once. The clonotype originates from a man aged 50 to 60 with active or convalescent COVID-19. The material sequenced was peripheral blood.

The CDR3 reads CASSAELRQSSYNEQFF. In nucleotides, the CDR3 is TGTGCCAGCAGCGCTGAGTTGAGGCAGAGCTCCTACAATGAGCAGTTCTTC. J is TRBJ2-1 and V is TRBV9; no reliable D call. Trimming removed 3 bases from V and 0 bases from J, with 16 bases in between. The CDR3 is 17 amino acids. CDR1 and CDR2 from the germline V gene are SGDLS and YYNGEE. The full variable domain, in which reference TRBV9 and TRBJ2-1 provide the parts outside the CDR3, is DSGVTQTPKHLITATGQRVTLRCSPRSGDLSVYWYQQSLDQGLQFLIQYYNGEERAKGNILERFSAQQFPDLHSELNLSSLELGDSALYFCASSAELRQSSYNEQFFGPGTRLTVL.